The source of this T cell receptor beta chain is a study of vaccination effects on CD4 cells after COVID-19. Study-level results: In healthy vaccinees, only 1 of 255 vaccine-induced clones cross-reacted with common cold coronaviruses. Whether induced by infection or by vaccine, clones showed marked clonal contraction late after vaccination.

Here immunoSEQ multiplex PCR was the method, and the copy in TCRdb shows in-frame clones only, minus some. The data hold 60,000 to 70,000 clones, with roughly 76% observed a single time. Germline-derived CDR1 and CDR2 are MNHEY and SVGAGI. V shed 0 bases and J shed 0 bases, with 5 bases lying between them. The CDR3 is made up of 14 amino acids. Antigen-specific CD4+ T cells expanded by the ViraFEST assay with viral peptide pools were then sequenced. CD4+ T cells were isolated after roughly nine days of culture. Previously uninfected by SARS-CoV-2, the vaccine recipients also showed negative nucleocapsid antibodies. PBMC were cultured at roughly 2.2 million per well with 9 to 10 IU/ml IL-2 and 10 ug/ml peptides. On this clone itself: What it binds is not known.

The specimen was CD4+ T cells from PBMCs cultured with HCoV-229E spike peptides, collected before COVID-19 vaccination. This receptor was obtained from a human donor who received a COVID-19 vaccine. The V call is TRBV6-5, the J call TRBJ1-2, with unresolved D. The CDR3 nucleotides are TGTGCCAGCAGTTACTCCCGATCTAACTATGGCTACACCTTC. It codes for CASSYSRSNYGYTF.